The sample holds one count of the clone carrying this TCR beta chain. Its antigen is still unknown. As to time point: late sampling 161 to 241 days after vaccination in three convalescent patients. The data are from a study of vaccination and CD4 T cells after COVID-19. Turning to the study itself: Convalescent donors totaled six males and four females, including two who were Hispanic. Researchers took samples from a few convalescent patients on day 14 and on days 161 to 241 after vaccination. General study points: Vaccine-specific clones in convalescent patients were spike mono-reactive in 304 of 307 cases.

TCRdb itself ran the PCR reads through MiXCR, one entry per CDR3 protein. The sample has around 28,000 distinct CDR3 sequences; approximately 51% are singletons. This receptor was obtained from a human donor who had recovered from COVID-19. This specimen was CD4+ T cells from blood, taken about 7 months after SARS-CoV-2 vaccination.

For the CDR3, the DNA is TGTGCCAGCAGCGTAGGTCTACAGGGGTATTCACCCCTCCACTTT. Translated, it gives CASSVGLQGYSPLHF. The chain carries TRBV9 and TRBJ1-6; 7 bases match TRBD1. Germline trimming cut 0 bases from V and 8 bases from J; bases unmatched to any gene: 5. Germline assignment: CDR1 SGDLS and CDR2 YYNGEE. The CDR3 is 15 amino acids.